The present T cell receptor (beta chain) was sequenced within a study of identifying expanded T cells in peripheral blood. Notes on the study in general: Across healthy donors, higher total template counts meant significantly greater roughly 2-week count variance. Technical replicates showed about 1.1 changed clones; approximately 2 weeks approximately 15; four weeks 19.

This clone has more than one count but fewer than ten. Its target is not known. V dropped 3 bases and J dropped 4 bases, with 3 bases sitting between them. Germline CDR1 reads SGHTA; CDR2 reads FQGNSA. The CDR3 consists of 11 residues. Assay used: immunoSEQ multiplex PCR; TCRdb lists only in-frame clones, some missing. The repertoire holds 100,000 or so clones, with 70% to 90% as singletons. During the collection period, no donor immune events like infections were recorded. The V gene is TRBV7-2, the J gene TRBJ1-2, with D unclear. Sequencing used blood. This sequence originates from a person aged 18 to 75 in good health. The CDR3 nucleotides are TGTGCCAGCAGCTTCAGCTATGGCTACACCTTC. This translates into CASSFSYGYTF. Combining the CDR3 with reference TRBV7-2 and TRBJ1-2 gives the whole variable domain GAGVSQSPSNKVTEKGKDVELRCDPISGHTALYWYRQSLGQGLEFLIYFQGNSAPDKSGLPSDRFSAERTGGSVSTLTIQRTQQEDSAVYLCASSFSYGYTFGSGTRLTVV.